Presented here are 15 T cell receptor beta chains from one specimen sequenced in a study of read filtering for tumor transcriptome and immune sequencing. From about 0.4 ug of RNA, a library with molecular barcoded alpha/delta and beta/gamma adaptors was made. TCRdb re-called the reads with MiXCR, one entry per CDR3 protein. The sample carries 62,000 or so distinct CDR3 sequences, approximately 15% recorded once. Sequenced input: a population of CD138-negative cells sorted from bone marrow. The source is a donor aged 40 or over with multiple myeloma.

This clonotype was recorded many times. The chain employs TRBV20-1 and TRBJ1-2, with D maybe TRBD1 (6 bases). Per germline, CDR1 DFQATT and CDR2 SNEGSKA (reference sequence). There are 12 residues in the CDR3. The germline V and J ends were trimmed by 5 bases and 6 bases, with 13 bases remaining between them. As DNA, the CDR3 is TGCAGTGCTCCAGACAGGTGGGATGGCTACACCTTC. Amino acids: CSAPDRWDGYTF.

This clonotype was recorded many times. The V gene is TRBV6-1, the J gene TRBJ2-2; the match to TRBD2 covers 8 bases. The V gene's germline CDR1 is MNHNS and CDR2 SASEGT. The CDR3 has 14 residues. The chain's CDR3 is CATKGREDTGELFF. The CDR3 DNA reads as TGTGCTACCAAGGGGCGGGAGGACACCGGGGAGCTGTTTTTT.

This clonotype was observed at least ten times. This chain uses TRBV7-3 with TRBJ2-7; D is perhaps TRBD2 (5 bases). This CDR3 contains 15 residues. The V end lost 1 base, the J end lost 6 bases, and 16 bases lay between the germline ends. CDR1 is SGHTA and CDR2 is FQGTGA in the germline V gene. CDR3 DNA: TGTGCCAGCAGCTTAAGTGCCGCTAGCCCCGGCGAGCAGTACTTC. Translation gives CASSLSAASPGEQYF.

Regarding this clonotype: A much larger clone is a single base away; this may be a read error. CDR3 in amino acids: CSARWVEEKLFF. The CDR3 nucleotides read TGCAGTGCACGATGGGTGGAAGAAAAACTGTTTTTT. The chain joins TRBV20-1 to TRBJ1-4; D unclear. Trimming stripped 6 bases from V and 8 bases from J, with 13 bases between. The germline V gene has CDR1 DFQATT and CDR2 SNEGSKA (reference sequence). CDR3 length: 12 residues.

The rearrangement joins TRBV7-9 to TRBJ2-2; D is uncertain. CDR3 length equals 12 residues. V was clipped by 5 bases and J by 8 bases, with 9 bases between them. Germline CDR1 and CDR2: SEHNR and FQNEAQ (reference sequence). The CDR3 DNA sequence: TGTGCCAGCAGCATACGATATGGGGAGCTGTTTTTT. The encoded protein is CASSIRYGELFF.

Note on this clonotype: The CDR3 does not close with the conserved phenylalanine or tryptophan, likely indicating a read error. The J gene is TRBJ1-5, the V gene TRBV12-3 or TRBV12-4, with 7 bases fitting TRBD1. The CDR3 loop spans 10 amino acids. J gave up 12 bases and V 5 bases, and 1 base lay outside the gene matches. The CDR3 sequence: CASSGQDQHS. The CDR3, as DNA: TGTGCCAGCAGTGGACAGGACCAGCATTCT.

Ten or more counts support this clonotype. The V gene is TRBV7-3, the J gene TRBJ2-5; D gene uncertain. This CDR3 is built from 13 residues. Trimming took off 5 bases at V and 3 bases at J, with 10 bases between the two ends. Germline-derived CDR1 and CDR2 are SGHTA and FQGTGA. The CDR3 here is CASSQHGEETQYF. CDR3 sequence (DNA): TGTGCCAGCAGCCAACACGGAGAAGAGACCCAGTACTTC.

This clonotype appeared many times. CDR3 sequence (DNA): TGCAGCGTTCAACGTAGCGGGGATACGCAGTATTTT. It specifies CSVQRSGDTQYF. This chain connects TRBV29-1 to TRBJ2-3; 7 nucleotides line up with TRBD2. Germline lookup yields CDR1 SQVTM and CDR2 ANQGSEA. The V gene end was trimmed by 5 bases and the J gene end by 6 bases; junction bases not matched to a gene: 5. This CDR3 comprises 12 residues.

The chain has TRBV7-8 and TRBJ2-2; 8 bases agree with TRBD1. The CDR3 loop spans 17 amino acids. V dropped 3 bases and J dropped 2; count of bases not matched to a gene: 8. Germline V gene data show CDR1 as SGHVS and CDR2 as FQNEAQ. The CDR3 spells CASSFPTGALNTGELFF. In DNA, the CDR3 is TGTGCCAGCAGCTTTCCGACAGGGGCGCTCAACACCGGGGAGCTGTTTTTT.

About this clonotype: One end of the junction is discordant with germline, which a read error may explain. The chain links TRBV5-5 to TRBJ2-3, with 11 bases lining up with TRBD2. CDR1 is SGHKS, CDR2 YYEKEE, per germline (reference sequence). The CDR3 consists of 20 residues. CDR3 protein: CASGLRPTSGATIGADTQYF. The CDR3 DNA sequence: TGTGCCAGCGGCTTGAGACCGACTAGCGGGGCTACCATCGGAGCAGATACGCAGTATTTT.

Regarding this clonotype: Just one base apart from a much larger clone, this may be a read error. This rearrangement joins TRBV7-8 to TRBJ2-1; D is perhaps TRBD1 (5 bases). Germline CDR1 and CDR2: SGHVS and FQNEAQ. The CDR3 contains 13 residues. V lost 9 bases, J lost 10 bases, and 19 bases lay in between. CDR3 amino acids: CASGVGPGKEQFF. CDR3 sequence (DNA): TGTGCCAGTGGCGTGGGTCCAGGGAAGGAGCAGTTCTTC.

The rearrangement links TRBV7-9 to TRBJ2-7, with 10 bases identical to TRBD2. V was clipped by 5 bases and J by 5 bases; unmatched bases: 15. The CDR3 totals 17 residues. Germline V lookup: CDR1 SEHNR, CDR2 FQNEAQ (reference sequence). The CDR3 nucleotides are TGTGCCAGCAGCCTACCATTTAGGGCTAGCGGGAGCCACGAGCAGTACTTC. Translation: CASSLPFRASGSHEQYF.

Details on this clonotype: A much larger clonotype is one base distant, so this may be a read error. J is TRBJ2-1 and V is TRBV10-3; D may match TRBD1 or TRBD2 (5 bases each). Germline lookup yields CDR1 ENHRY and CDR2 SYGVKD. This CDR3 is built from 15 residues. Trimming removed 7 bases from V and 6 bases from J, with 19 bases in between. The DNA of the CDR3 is TGTGCCATCAAGCCCCCCGGGGTGGGGGTCAATGAGCAGTTCTTC. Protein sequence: CAIKPPGVGVNEQFF.

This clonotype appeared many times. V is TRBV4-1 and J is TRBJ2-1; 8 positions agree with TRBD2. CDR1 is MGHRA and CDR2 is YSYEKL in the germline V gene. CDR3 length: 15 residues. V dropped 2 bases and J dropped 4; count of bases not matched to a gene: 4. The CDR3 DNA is TGCGCCAGCAGCCAAAGCGGCGGGGGGTACAATGAGCAGTTCTTC. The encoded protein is CASSQSGGGYNEQFF.

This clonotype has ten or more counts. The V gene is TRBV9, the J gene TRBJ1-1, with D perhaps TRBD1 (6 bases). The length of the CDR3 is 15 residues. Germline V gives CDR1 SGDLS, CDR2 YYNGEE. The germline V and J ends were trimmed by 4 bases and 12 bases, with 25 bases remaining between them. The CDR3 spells CASSLTGGPGGFPFF. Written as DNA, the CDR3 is TGTGCCAGCAGCTTAACGGGGGGGCCGGGAGGATTCCCTTTCTTT.